Shown below are 30 T cell receptor beta chains from a single sample sequenced in a study of blood T cells in healthy people across ages (dated by TCRdb to 2013 to 2016). Library creation used 5' RACE. These reads were obtained on an Illumina HiSeq 2500. A second PCR of about 6 to 12 cycles was performed with a sample-barcoded 5' primer and a J-beta primer mix. TCRdb reworked the public reads: Q25 trimming with fastp, MiXCR clone assembly, productive beta chains retained. For every CDR3 protein sequence, its rows merge into one entry that carries the most common genes and DNA. The sample contains about 1,400,000 distinct CDR3 sequences, about 40% of them found a single time. The ten top clones hold approximately 7.9% of the sample. Sequenced sample: blood. The source is a woman aged 18 to 35 in good health.

The chain recombines TRBV6-5 with TRBJ2-7; the match to TRBD1 covers 8 bases. V lost 8 bases and J lost 8; bases outside the gene matches: 8. Germline V CDR1 and CDR2: MNHEY, SVGAGI. The CDR3 sequence is 12 residues long. The CDR3 nucleotides are TGTGCCAGCGGTGGATACAGGGGGAAGCAGTACTTC. Translated, it gives CASGGYRGKQYF.

The chain's CDR3 is CASSLRRVTDTQYF. CDR3 sequence (DNA): TGTGCCAGCAGTTTAAGGAGGGTTACAGATACGCAGTATTTT. V gene TRBV27 combines with J gene TRBJ2-3, with D possibly TRBD2 on 6 matching bases. V lost 2 bases to trimming and J lost 3 bases, with 9 bases between them. Germline V gene sequence: CDR1 MNHEY, CDR2 SMNVEV (reference sequence). The CDR3 extends over 14 amino acids.

V and J are TRBV3-1 and TRBJ2-7, with 9 bases matching TRBD2. The trim removed 4 bases at V and 7 bases at J, leaving 11 bases unmatched. CDR1 is LGHDT and CDR2 is YNNKEL in the germline V gene (reference sequence). This CDR3 has 15 amino acids. The CDR3 spells CASSRGLAGWGEQYF. Written as DNA, the CDR3 is TGTGCCAGCAGCCGTGGCCTAGCGGGATGGGGTGAGCAGTACTTC.

The table lists this clonotype with a few counts. This sequence joins TRBV20-1 and TRBJ2-2, with 10 nucleotides matching TRBD2. The CDR3 loop spans 19 amino acids. Germline CDR1 reads DFQATT; CDR2 reads SNEGSKA (reference sequence). The J segment lost 5 bases and the V segment lost 0 bases, leaving 15 bases of the junction unmatched. The CDR3: CSARDPQAGGLLRTGELFF. CDR3 in DNA: TGCAGTGCTAGAGATCCCCAAGCGGGAGGGCTTCTGAGGACCGGGGAGCTGTTTTTT.

The chain uses TRBV6-6 and TRBJ2-5, with D possibly matching TRBD1 (6 bases). Germline CDR1 MNHNY, CDR2 SVGAGI (reference sequence). Trimming removed 6 bases from V and 12 bases from J, with 14 bases in between. This CDR3 spans 11 amino acids. The CDR3 nucleotides read TGTGCCAGCAGCCAACAGGGTAGAGAGTACTTC. This sequence encodes CASSQQGREYF.

This clonotype was observed at least ten times. The chain has TRBV15 and TRBJ1-6, with TRBD1 as a possible D gene (6 bases). Germline CDR1 is LNHNV and CDR2 is YYDKDF (reference sequence). V was shortened by 2 bases and J by 6 bases, with 11 bases between the two germline ends. The CDR3 is made up of 15 amino acids. CDR3 DNA: TGTGCCACCAGCAGATCCACAGGGTTTAATTCACCCCTCCACTTT. Translating gives CATSRSTGFNSPLHF.

This clonotype was seen a few times. The chain couples TRBV9 to TRBJ1-5; D may be TRBD1 (5 bases). The CDR3 has 15 amino acids. V shed 0 bases and J shed 5 bases, with 12 bases lying between them. Germline loops: CDR1 SGDLS, CDR2 YYNGEE. CDR3 sequence reads: CASSVGAGRYQPQHF. DNA for the CDR3: TGTGCCAGCAGCGTAGGGGCAGGGAGATATCAGCCCCAGCATTTT.

This chain joins TRBV6-2 or TRBV6-3 and TRBJ2-7; D may be TRBD2 (6 bases). The CDR3 extends over 16 amino acids. Trimming cost V 0 bases and J 1 base, with 13 bases left between them. The germline V gene encodes CDR1 MNHEY and CDR2 SVGEGT. CDR3 sequence reads: CASSYSWRDLSYEQYF. In DNA form, the CDR3 reads TGTGCCAGCAGTTACTCGTGGCGGGACCTTTCCTACGAGCAGTACTTC.

This rearrangement joins TRBV11-2 to TRBJ2-1; 12 nucleotides line up with TRBD2. V lost 4 bases, J lost 10 bases, and 8 bases stayed unmatched. The CDR3 spans 15 residues. The germline V gene encodes CDR1 SGHAT and CDR2 FQNNGV. The CDR3, as DNA: TGTGCCAGCAGCTCCCTAGCGGGGGGGCCGGAGGAGCAGTTCTTC. Its translation: CASSSLAGGPEEQFF.

The gene calls are TRBV12-3 or TRBV12-4 and TRBJ2-7; D is perhaps TRBD1 (6 bases). Trimming stripped 5 bases from V and 0 bases from J, with 11 bases between. The CDR3 sequence is 14 residues long. CDR3 in amino acids: CASSPTQGSYEQYF. CDR3 in DNA: TGTGCCAGCAGTCCAACACAGGGCTCCTACGAGCAGTACTTC.

This clonotype was seen a handful of times. This sequence joins TRBV5-1 and TRBJ2-1; weak D call: TRBD2 (6 bases). This CDR3 is built from 14 residues. Germline assignment: CDR1 SGHRS and CDR2 YFSETQ. Deletions cut 4 bases from V and 4 bases from J, with 12 bases between. The CDR3, as DNA: TGCGCCAGCAGCGGGGGGACTCCTTACAATGAGCAGTTCTTC. As protein: CASSGGTPYNEQFF.

On this clonotype: A read error may account for a junction end that differs from germline. V gene TRBV10-1 combines with J gene TRBJ2-1; no reliable D call. CDR1 WNHNN and CDR2 SYGVQD come from the germline V gene (reference sequence). CDR3 length: 14 residues. CDR3: CASSDQLSDNEQFF. CDR3 in DNA: TGCGCCAGCAGTGACCAACTCTCCGACAATGAGCAGTTCTTC.

This chain joins TRBV5-1 and TRBJ2-3, with a possible D match to TRBD1 (5 bases). Trimming stripped 0 bases from V and 0 bases from J, with 11 bases between. Germline lookup yields CDR1 SGHRS and CDR2 YFSETQ. The CDR3 has 16 residues. The CDR3 loop is CASSLDSQGSTDTQYF. DNA of the CDR3: TGCGCCAGCAGCTTGGACAGCCAGGGTAGCACAGATACGCAGTATTTT.

The chain is built from TRBV7-9 and TRBJ2-5, with a tentative D call TRBD2 (5 bases). The CDR3 is 12 residues long. Germline loops: CDR1 SEHNR, CDR2 FQNEAQ (reference sequence). V was trimmed by 5 bases and J by 11 bases, leaving 15 bases between them. Written as DNA, the CDR3 is TGTGCCAGCAGCCAACGGGCGGGTGAGCAGTACTTC. Translating gives CASSQRAGEQYF.

This clonotype was seen a few times. For the CDR3, the DNA is TGCAGTGCTAGGCCCGGGACGGGTACGCAGTATTTT. Protein product: CSARPGTGTQYF. This chain links TRBV20-1 with TRBJ2-3; D possibly matches TRBD1 or TRBD2 (5 bases each). V lost 3 bases, J lost 8 bases, and 12 bases lay in between. Germline-derived CDR1 and CDR2 are DFQATT and SNEGSKA (reference sequence). CDR3 length: 12 amino acids.

The chain links TRBV2 to TRBJ2-7; 7 bases agree with TRBD1. Germline CDR1 is SNHLY and CDR2 is FYNNEI. The CDR3 extends over 15 amino acids. With 5 bases clipped from V and 2 bases from J, the junction kept 9 bases outside the gene matches. The CDR3 nucleotides are TGTGCCAGCAGTTCACAGGGGTTTGCCACCTACGAGCAGTACTTC. Amino acids: CASSSQGFATYEQYF.

The chain employs TRBV28 and TRBJ2-7; D not certain. Trimming removed 8 bases at V and 3 bases at J, with 14 bases between. Germline lookup yields CDR1 MDHEN and CDR2 SYDVKM. The length of the CDR3 is 13 residues. DNA of the CDR3: TGTGCCAGCTGGTCGGATGGGATCTACGAGCAGTACTTC. Protein product: CASWSDGIYEQYF.

The chain recombines TRBV12-3 or TRBV12-4 with TRBJ2-7; D may be TRBD1 (5 bases). This CDR3 contains 15 residues. The V and J ends lost 4 bases and 2 bases respectively, with 15 bases between them. As DNA, the CDR3 is TGTGCCAGCAGTTCCGCAGGGAAATCCGCCTACGAGCAGTACTTC. This encodes CASSSAGKSAYEQYF.

V usage is TRBV7-9 and J usage is TRBJ2-5; 7 bases line up with TRBD1. V shed 7 bases and J 3 bases; nucleotides not matched to a gene: 14. Looked up from germline, CDR1 is SEHNR and CDR2 is FQNEAQ (reference sequence). This CDR3 region has 16 residues. The CDR3 reads CASTRIPGQKKETQYF. The CDR3 DNA follows: TGTGCCAGCACCAGGATACCGGGACAGAAAAAAGAGACCCAGTACTTC. The whole variable domain, remainder taken from reference TRBV7-9 and TRBJ2-5, is DTGVSQNPRHKITKRGQNVTFRCDPISEHNRLYWYRQTLGQGPEFLTYFQNEAQLEKSRLLSDRFSAERPKGSFSTLEIQRTEQGDSAMYLCASTRIPGQKKETQYFGPGTRLLVL.

This clonotype was counted once. The CDR3 DNA follows: TGTGCCAGCAGCGTTGGCGGTCGCCACAATGAGCAGTTCTTC. It yields the protein CASSVGGRHNEQFF. J is TRBJ2-1 and V is TRBV13; D gene unclear. V lost 5 bases, J lost 5 bases, and 13 bases lay in between. Germline values: CDR1 PRHDT, CDR2 FYEKMQ (reference sequence). The CDR3 has 14 residues.

This clonotype was counted a single time. The rearrangement links TRBV4-2 to TRBJ2-7; 7 positions agree with TRBD2. The CDR3 sequence is 17 residues long. Germline V gene data show CDR1 as LGHNA and CDR2 as YNFKEQ. After removal of 0 bases from V and 7 bases from J, the junction contained 15 bases not matched to a gene. The CDR3 sequence: CASSQDLATSRYNEQYF. The CDR3 DNA reads TGTGCCAGCAGCCAAGATCTTGCGACTAGCAGATACAATGAGCAGTACTTC.

Turning to this clonotype: A junction boundary mismatches the germline segment, possibly from a read error. The gene calls are TRBV7-9 and TRBJ1-4; D remains unclear. Germline CDR1 and CDR2: SEHNR and FQNEAQ (reference sequence). CDR3 length equals 11 residues. The CDR3 region is CASSPEVELFF. The DNA for the CDR3 is TGTGCCAGCAGCCCAGAGGTTGAACTGTTTTTC.

The V and J genes are TRBV4-1 and TRBJ2-3; maybe TRBD2 (6 bases). V was clipped by 4 bases and J by 5 bases, with 16 bases between them. CDR3 length equals 15 residues. Germline V gene data show CDR1 as MGHRA and CDR2 as YSYEKL. Here the CDR3 reads CASSPWGGVVDTQYF. The CDR3 DNA sequence: TGCGCCAGCAGCCCCTGGGGCGGGGTCGTAGATACGCAGTATTTT.

The gene calls are TRBV5-1 and TRBJ2-1; 8 bases line up with TRBD2. The CDR3 is made up of 15 amino acids. Trimming cost V 4 bases and J 8 bases; bases outside gene matches: 11. Per germline, CDR1 SGHRS and CDR2 YFSETQ. CDR3 nucleotides: TGCGCCAGCAGCCGCAGGGGAGCGGGAGCGGATGAGCAGTTCTTC. It is translated as CASSRRGAGADEQFF.

Only one count was recorded for this clonotype. This chain links TRBV5-1 with TRBJ2-3, with 10 nucleotides matching TRBD2. This CDR3 comprises 18 residues. The V gene end was trimmed by 1 base and the J gene end by 3 bases; junction bases not matched to a gene: 11. Germline V gives CDR1 SGHRS, CDR2 YFSETQ. The CDR3 protein is CASSLIQRGGRGTDTQYF. The DNA for the CDR3 is TGCGCCAGCAGCTTGATCCAGCGGGGGGGCCGTGGGACAGATACGCAGTATTTT.

The V and J genes are TRBV5-1 and TRBJ1-2; D is perhaps TRBD1 (5 bases). The CDR3 runs 12 residues. The V end lost 2 bases, the J end lost 6 bases, and 8 bases lay between the germline ends. In germline, CDR1 is SGHRS, CDR2 YFSETQ. The CDR3 DNA follows: TGCGCCAGCAGCTTACAGGACCATGGCTACACCTTC. Translating it yields CASSLQDHGYTF.

This clonotype was counted a single time. The gene calls are TRBV6-5 and TRBJ1-3; 8 nucleotides align to TRBD1. J was trimmed by 0 bases and V by 6 bases; bases with no gene match: 4. Germline loops: CDR1 MNHEY, CDR2 SVGAGI. There are 15 residues in the CDR3. As DNA, the CDR3 is TGTGCCAGCAGCAGACAGGGGCTCTCTGGAAACACCATATATTTT. Protein product: CASSRQGLSGNTIYF.

V gene TRBV19 combines with J gene TRBJ1-2; 7 bases fit TRBD1. Germline loops: CDR1 LNHDA, CDR2 SQIVND (reference sequence). V dropped 4 bases and J dropped 4; count of bases not matched to a gene: 15. The CDR3 extends over 17 amino acids. The CDR3 DNA is TGTGCCAGTAGTACCAGACAGGGCGCTCGGCAGGCCTATGGCTACACCTTC. Translating it yields CASSTRQGARQAYGYTF.

The V and J genes are TRBV6-6 and TRBJ1-1, with TRBD1 identical over 7 bases. The CDR3 loop spans 17 amino acids. CDR1 and CDR2 (germline): MNHNY, SVGAGI (reference sequence). Trimming at V came to 0 bases and at J to 4 bases, leaving 11 bases not matched to a gene. CDR3 region: CASSYSSVAGGATEAFF. The CDR3 DNA follows: TGTGCCAGCAGTTACTCGAGCGTGGCAGGGGGGGCCACTGAAGCTTTCTTT.

This clonotype was picked up a small number of times. The chain combines TRBV29-1 with TRBJ2-1; D gene ambiguous. Trimming shortened V by 8 bases and J by 7 bases, and 15 bases separated the two germline ends. Germline CDR1 is SQVTM and CDR2 is ANQGSEA. This CDR3 has 12 residues. The CDR3 protein is CSSDELVNEQFF. CDR3 DNA sequence: TGCAGCAGCGACGAGTTAGTAAATGAGCAGTTCTTC.